The next 32 T cell receptor beta chains were all read from a single sample in a study of blood T cell repertoires in COVID-19. Using immunoSEQ multiplex PCR, the repertoire was profiled, and TCRdb retains in-frame clones only, with some absent. The sample yields just over 300,000 clones, 70% to 90% seen once. The sample consisted of PBMCs or T cells enriched from blood (not recorded which). The source of these receptors is a man aged 25-45 years who had recovered from COVID-19.

This chain joins TRBV14 and TRBJ2-2, with unresolved D. This CDR3 is built from 15 residues. Deletions cut 0 bases from V and 2 bases from J, with 7 bases between. Germline loops: CDR1 SGHDN, CDR2 FVKESK. The CDR3 nucleotides read TGTGCCAGCAGCCAAGACTACCTCAACACCGGGGAGCTGTTTTTT. Its translation is CASSQDYLNTGELFF.

The V call is TRBV9, the J call TRBJ2-1; TRBD1 aligns across 7 bases. The CDR3 covers 15 residues. Unmatched junction bases numbered 4, after V lost 4 bases and J lost 0 bases. The V gene's germline CDR1 is SGDLS and CDR2 YYNGEE. CDR3 DNA sequence: TGTGCCAGCAGCTTACAGGGGAGCTCCTACAATGAGCAGTTCTTC. It is translated as CASSLQGSSYNEQFF.

V and J are TRBV6-1 and TRBJ1-2; maybe TRBD1 (6 bases). The CDR3 length is 15 residues. Per the germline V gene, CDR1 is MNHNS and CDR2 is SASEGT. Trimming took 2 bases from V and 4 from J, leaving 14 bases between them. The CDR3 protein is CASSEFEGVTYGYTF. The CDR3 DNA sequence: TGTGCCAGCAGTGAATTCGAGGGGGTGACCTATGGCTACACCTTC.

The chain carries TRBV4-1 and TRBJ1-5, with D possibly being TRBD1 (5 bases). Germline CDR1 reads MGHRA; CDR2 reads YSYEKL. The V and J ends lost 3 bases and 2 bases respectively, with 11 bases between them. CDR3 length: 15 amino acids. CDR3 sequence: CASSQVGPGNQPQHF. CDR3 coding DNA: TGCGCCAGCAGCCAGGTGGGGCCGGGCAATCAGCCCCAGCATTTT.

DNA of the CDR3: TGTGCCAGCAGCTCTAGACAGCTCAATCAGCCCCAGCATTTT. Residues: CASSSRQLNQPQHF. The chain has TRBV7-8 and TRBJ1-5; TRBD1 might be the D (5 bases). Germline lookup yields CDR1 SGHVS and CDR2 FQNEAQ. The CDR3 extends over 14 amino acids. Deletions cut 4 bases from V and 3 bases from J, with 10 bases between. Variable domain in full (rest from reference TRBV7-8 and TRBJ1-5): GAGVSQSPRYKVAKRGQDVALRCDPISGHVSLFWYQQALGQGPEFLTYFQNEAQLDKSGLPSDRFFAERPEGSVSTLKIQRTQQEDSAVYLCASSSRQLNQPQHFGDGTRLSIL.

The chain couples TRBV9 to TRBJ1-1; D possibly corresponds to TRBD1 (6 bases). With 4 bases removed from V and 0 bases from J, the gap between germline ends came to 10 bases. Per germline, CDR1 SGDLS and CDR2 YYNGEE. The CDR3 sequence is 14 residues long. CDR3 DNA: TGTGCCAGCAGCATCGGACAGATGAACACTGAAGCTTTCTTT. Protein: CASSIGQMNTEAFF.

The J gene is TRBJ1-1, the V gene TRBV6-5, with TRBD1 as a possible D gene (6 bases). The V gene lost 6 bases and the J gene lost 1 base, with 15 bases spanning the gap. Germline values: CDR1 MNHEY, CDR2 SVGAGI. This CDR3 region has 15 residues. The CDR3 region is CASREPARGNTEAFF. CDR3 bases: TGTGCCAGCAGAGAGCCGGCCAGGGGGAACACTGAAGCTTTCTTT.

The chain couples TRBV25-1 to TRBJ1-4; D uncertain. The CDR3 loop spans 14 amino acids. CDR1 is MGHDK and CDR2 is SYGVNS in the germline V gene. Trimming took 4 bases from V and 10 from J, leaving 16 bases between them. CDR3 bases: TGTGCCAGCAGTGGGCAGCCAGCCGCGGGAAAACTGTTTTTT. Its translation is CASSGQPAAGKLFF.

This clone was recorded once. The rearrangement uses TRBV11-2 and TRBJ2-3; 11 nucleotides match TRBD1. This CDR3 spans 13 amino acids. Germline assignment: CDR1 SGHAT and CDR2 FQNNGV. Germline trimming cut 5 bases from V and 6 bases from J; bases unmatched to any gene: 1. The DNA of the CDR3 is TGTGCCAGCAGCCGGGACAGGGGGGATACGCAGTATTTT. Translation gives CASSRDRGDTQYF.

This clone was counted once. This rearrangement joins TRBV6-1 to TRBJ2-5; 10 positions agree with TRBD2. The V segment lost 2 bases and the J segment 5 bases; nucleotides outside the gene matches: 11. Per germline, CDR1 MNHNS and CDR2 SASEGT. The CDR3 consists of 17 residues. The CDR3 region has the DNA TGTGCCAGCAGTGAATTTATCGAGCGGGGGGGCTGGGAGACCCAGTACTTC. It specifies CASSEFIERGGWETQYF.

The V gene is TRBV2, the J gene TRBJ1-5, with D perhaps matching TRBD1 (5 bases). This CDR3 comprises 15 residues. Germline CDR1 and CDR2: SNHLY and FYNNEI. V was pared by 4 bases and J by 3 bases, with 13 bases between. CDR3: CASSGEGLVNQPQHF. As DNA, the CDR3 is TGTGCCAGCAGTGGGGAGGGACTTGTCAATCAGCCCCAGCATTTT.

This clone was seen more than once but under ten times. V gene TRBV6-4 combines with J gene TRBJ2-2; D is ambiguous. Germline-derived CDR1 and CDR2 are MRHNA and SNTAGT. The CDR3 has 13 residues. The V and J ends lost 2 bases and 6 bases respectively, with 7 bases between them. CDR3 sequence reads: CASSDRAAGELFF. The CDR3, as DNA: TGTGCCAGCAGTGACCGTGCGGCCGGGGAGCTGTTTTTT.

In this sample, this clone turned up a few times. V usage is TRBV4-1 and J usage is TRBJ2-5; 7 nucleotides align to TRBD2. The CDR3 totals 18 residues. V was pared by 3 bases and J by 5 bases, with 18 bases of the junction left unmatched. Germline V lookup: CDR1 MGHRA, CDR2 YSYEKL. The CDR3 nucleotides read TGCGCCAGCAGCCAGGATCTCTATGGACTGCCAGCGGGGGAGACCCAGTACTTC. It translates to CASSQDLYGLPAGETQYF.

The sample holds one count of this clone. The gene calls are TRBV5-1 and TRBJ1-4, with a possible D match to TRBD1 (5 bases). CDR3 length: 14 amino acids. Germline V gene lookup returns CDR1 SGHRS and CDR2 YFSETQ. Trimming took off 0 bases at V and 7 bases at J, with 10 bases between the two ends. CDR3 sequence reads: CASSLEGVREKLFF. DNA for the CDR3: TGCGCCAGCAGCTTGGAAGGGGTACGTGAAAAACTGTTTTTT. Combining the CDR3 with reference TRBV5-1 and TRBJ1-4 gives the whole variable domain KAGVTQTPRYLIKTRGQQVTLSCSPISGHRSVSWYQQTPGQGLQFLFEYFSETQRNKGNFPGRFSGRQFSNSRSEMNVSTLELGDSALYLCASSLEGVREKLFFGSGTQLSVL.

The chain employs TRBV1 and TRBJ1-4. TRBV1 is termed a pseudogene. The CDR3 spans 16 residues. CDR3 protein: CTSSHYPGLLNEKLFF. CDR3 coding DNA: TGCACCAGCAGCCATTACCCGGGACTCCTTAATGAAAAACTGTTTTTT.

This clone was observed a few times. The J gene is TRBJ2-1, the V gene TRBV30; no clear D. This CDR3 spans 12 amino acids. V was trimmed by 2 bases and J by 5 bases, leaving 7 bases between them. Germline V gene data show CDR1 as GTSNPN and CDR2 as SVGIG (reference sequence). The CDR3 region has the DNA TGTGCCTGGAGTCCCCTTAACAATGAGCAGTTCTTC. Translating gives CAWSPLNNEQFF.

The J gene is TRBJ2-1, the V gene TRBV28, with D perhaps TRBD1 (6 bases). The CDR3 totals 12 residues. Trimming cost V 8 bases and J 7 bases, with 12 bases left between them. Germline V lookup: CDR1 MDHEN, CDR2 SYDVKM. The CDR3 protein is CASWGHQNEQFF. CDR3 sequence (DNA): TGTGCCAGCTGGGGACACCAGAATGAGCAGTTCTTC. The complete variable domain, with remaining parts taken from reference TRBV28 and TRBJ2-1, reads DVKVTQSSRYLVKRTGEKVFLECVQDMDHENMFWYRQDPGLGLRLIYFSYDVKMKEKGDIPEGYSVSREKKERFSLILESASTNQTSMYLCASWGHQNEQFFGPGTRLTVL.

The rearrangement uses TRBV4-2 and TRBJ2-7, with TRBD1 as a possible D gene (5 bases). This CDR3 comprises 13 residues. CDR1 is LGHNA and CDR2 is YNFKEQ in the germline V gene. V lost 0 bases and J lost 6, with 9 bases in between. The CDR3 reads CASSQDVRGEQYF. The CDR3 nucleotides read TGTGCCAGCAGCCAAGATGTTAGGGGCGAGCAGTACTTC.

The CDR3 loop reads CATSRDHAGARNQPQHF. Written as DNA, the CDR3 is TGTGCCACCAGCAGAGATCATGCGGGGGCCCGCAATCAGCCCCAGCATTTT. The V gene is TRBV15, the J gene TRBJ1-5, with a tentative D call TRBD1 (6 bases). CDR3 length equals 17 residues. CDR1 and CDR2 from the germline V gene are LNHNV and YYDKDF (reference sequence). Trimming took 0 bases from V and 2 from J, leaving 14 bases between them.

The chain is built from TRBV29-1 and TRBJ2-1; the D gene is possibly TRBD1 (6 bases). V lost 4 bases to trimming and J lost 4 bases, with 8 bases between them. From germline, CDR1 is SQVTM and CDR2 ANQGSEA. The CDR3 consists of 12 residues. The CDR3: CSVVDSYNEQFF. The CDR3 DNA reads as TGCAGCGTTGTGGACAGTTACAATGAGCAGTTCTTC.

V and J are TRBV3-1 (or the pseudogene TRBV3-2) and TRBJ1-2; the D gene is possibly TRBD1 (5 bases). Per germline, CDR1 LGHDT and CDR2 YNNKEL (reference sequence). This CDR3 has 15 amino acids. V lost 0 bases, J lost 3 bases, and 11 bases lay in between. The CDR3 here is CASSQDTQGYYGYTF. CDR3 in DNA: TGTGCCAGCAGCCAAGATACTCAGGGATACTATGGCTACACCTTC.

This clone has a single count. This sequence joins TRBV28 and TRBJ2-2; TRBD1 is a possible D gene (6 bases). The CDR3 spans 15 residues. With 4 bases removed from V and 4 bases from J, the gap between germline ends came to 13 bases. The germline V gene encodes CDR1 MDHEN and CDR2 SYDVKM. The CDR3 DNA reads TGTGCCAGCAGTTCCCCGGGGACAACCACCGGGGAGCTGTTTTTT. This codes for CASSSPGTTTGELFF.

Turning to this clone: The identical CDR3 is also encoded by other nucleotide sequences in the sample. The CDR3 nucleotides read TGTGCCTGGAGTAGGGGGGGAGGCACTGAAGCTTTCTTT. As protein: CAWSRGGGTEAFF. The J gene is TRBJ1-1, the V gene TRBV30; D may be TRBD1 (6 bases). The CDR3 sequence is 13 residues long. Trimming left V 2 bases short and J 4 bases short, with 11 bases between. Germline assignment: CDR1 GTSNPN and CDR2 SVGIG (reference sequence).

This chain connects TRBV4-2 to TRBJ2-2; 11 nucleotides align to TRBD2. The CDR3 is 19 amino acids. Germline lookup yields CDR1 LGHNA and CDR2 YNFKEQ. Trimming removed 0 bases from V and 5 bases from J; junction bases left unmatched: 11. The CDR3 sequence is CASSQDSASGGPWTGELFF. The CDR3 DNA is TGTGCCAGCAGCCAAGATAGCGCTAGCGGGGGGCCATGGACCGGGGAGCTGTTTTTT.

This clone was found a few times. This rearrangement joins TRBV10-1 to TRBJ1-2, with unresolved D. V was cut by 0 bases and J by 7 bases, with 9 bases left in between. Per germline, CDR1 WNHNN and CDR2 SYGVQD (reference sequence). The CDR3 totals 13 residues. CDR3 sequence reads: CASSESSGSGYTF. DNA of the CDR3: TGCGCCAGCAGTGAGTCGAGCGGTTCTGGCTACACCTTC.

J is TRBJ2-1 and V is TRBV24-1, with 7 bases lining up with TRBD1. This CDR3 is 16 amino acids long. Trimming cost V 4 bases and J 8 bases; bases outside gene matches: 13. CDR1 and CDR2 (germline): KGHDR, SFDVKD. The CDR3 region is CATSDSNRGSRDEQFF. CDR3 coding DNA: TGTGCCACCAGTGACTCTAACAGGGGATCGAGAGATGAGCAGTTCTTC.

This clone was counted a single time. The CDR3 sequence: CASSLADFAYGSNEQFF. CDR3 in DNA: TGCGCCAGCAGCTTGGCTGACTTCGCGTATGGGTCCAATGAGCAGTTCTTC. The rearrangement links TRBV5-1 to TRBJ2-1; D remains unclear. The CDR3 sequence is 17 residues long. The V gene lost 0 bases and the J gene lost 6 bases, with 19 bases spanning the gap. Per the germline V gene, CDR1 is SGHRS and CDR2 is YFSETQ.

V usage is TRBV9 and J usage is TRBJ2-1; D may be TRBD1 (6 bases). Per germline, CDR1 SGDLS and CDR2 YYNGEE. V lost 4 bases to trimming and J lost 3 bases, with 14 bases between them. This CDR3 has 15 residues. The CDR3 sequence: CASSLTGSHYNEQFF. The CDR3 DNA reads TGTGCCAGCAGCCTGACAGGCAGTCACTACAATGAGCAGTTCTTC. Combining the CDR3 with reference TRBV9 and TRBJ2-1 gives the whole variable domain DSGVTQTPKHLITATGQRVTLRCSPRSGDLSVYWYQQSLDQGLQFLIQYYNGEERAKGNILERFSAQQFPDLHSELNLSSLELGDSALYFCASSLTGSHYNEQFFGPGTRLTVL.

The sample holds one count of this clone. This chain links TRBV12-2 with TRBJ2-5; TRBD2 is the table's D call, not checked against the DNA. TRBV12-2 is labeled a pseudogene. This CDR3 comprises 17 residues. This chain's CDR3 is CASRLPTRGLAGETQYF. CDR3 in DNA: TGTGCAAGTCGCTTACCCACCAGGGGACTAGCGGGAGAGACCCAGTACTTC.

The V call is TRBV9, the J call TRBJ2-1; tentative D call: TRBD2 (7 bases). Germline V lookup: CDR1 SGDLS, CDR2 YYNGEE. The V gene lost 7 bases and the J gene lost 9 bases, with 17 bases spanning the gap. This CDR3 is 13 amino acids long. CDR3: CASGGGGFGEQFF. Here the CDR3 DNA reads TGTGCCAGCGGAGGGGGAGGGTTTGGTGAGCAGTTCTTC.

The gene calls are TRBV19 and TRBJ1-1, with 7 bases matching TRBD1. Germline CDR1 reads LNHDA; CDR2 reads SQIVND (reference sequence). Trimming took 4 bases from V and 1 from J; bases not matched to a gene: 9. The CDR3 length is 16 residues. The CDR3 sequence: CASSTNHRGQNTEAFF. The DNA of the CDR3 is TGTGCCAGTAGTACGAACCACAGGGGCCAGAACACTGAAGCTTTCTTT.

The chain employs TRBV2 and TRBJ2-5; D unclear. CDR1 and CDR2 from the germline V gene are SNHLY and FYNNEI. Deletions cut 5 bases from V and 3 bases from J, with 10 bases between. This CDR3 contains 13 residues. The CDR3 reads CASSILPEETQYF. CDR3 nucleotides: TGTGCCAGCAGTATCCTGCCAGAAGAGACCCAGTACTTC.